Each of the 12 T cell receptor beta chains below was sequenced from the same sample in a study of T cells after yellow fever vaccination. MiXCR, applied by TCRdb to the 5' RACE reads, yields one record per CDR3 protein. The table has 450,000 to 550,000 distinct CDR3 sequences, less than 25% seen once. The sample here was PBMCs, taken roughly 23 days after the first yellow fever vaccination. The receptor set was obtained from a man in his late teens or twenties who received the YFV17D yellow fever vaccine.

At least ten counts were recorded for this clonotype. The chain uses TRBV12-3 or TRBV12-4 and TRBJ1-2, with 9 positions matching TRBD1. Trimming cost V 6 bases and J 8 bases; bases outside gene matches: 10. CDR3 length: 14 amino acids. The CDR3 loop is CASSRLGTGPGYTF. In nucleotides, the CDR3 is TGTGCCAGCAGCCGCCTCGGGACAGGGCCCGGCTACACCTTC.

The chain joins TRBV11-2 to TRBJ2-7; D ambiguous. Germline lookup yields CDR1 SGHAT and CDR2 FQNNGV. Trimming cost V 1 base and J 0 bases, with 10 bases left between them. The CDR3 has 15 amino acids. As DNA, the CDR3 is TGTGCCAGCAGCTTAGGGAGACACGACTCCTACGAGCAGTACTTC. Its protein product is CASSLGRHDSYEQYF.

The V and J genes are TRBV10-3 and TRBJ2-7; possibly TRBD2 for D (6 bases). Germline V gives CDR1 ENHRY, CDR2 SYGVKD. Deletions cut 6 bases from V and 1 base from J, with 19 bases between. The CDR3 consists of 16 residues. The CDR3 region has the DNA TGTGCCATCAGGGGGGATATAGCGGAGATGTCCTACGAGCAGTACTTC. As protein: CAIRGDIAEMSYEQYF.

This clonotype was counted a few times. The chain joins TRBV5-1 to TRBJ2-1, with TRBD2 matching over 10 bases. Per the germline V gene, CDR1 is SGHRS and CDR2 is YFSETQ. Unmatched junction bases numbered 8, after V lost 5 bases and J lost 0 bases. The length of the CDR3 is 17 residues. CDR3 residues: CASSYSAGGSSYNEQFF. DNA for the CDR3: TGCGCCAGCAGTTACTCAGCGGGGGGGAGCTCCTACAATGAGCAGTTCTTC.

A few counts support this clonotype. The chain combines TRBV12-3 or TRBV12-4 with TRBJ2-3, with D perhaps matching TRBD1 (5 bases). The CDR3 has 15 amino acids. V lost 10 bases and J lost 2, with 19 bases in between. The CDR3 nucleotides are TGTGCCACAAAAAACCTTGGGGCTCCCACAGATACGCAGTATTTT. This sequence encodes CATKNLGAPTDTQYF.

This CDR3 is CASKRTVSQETQYF. The CDR3, as DNA: TGTGCCAGCAAAAGGACAGTGAGCCAAGAGACCCAGTACTTC. The genes are TRBV27 and TRBJ2-5, with a possible D match to TRBD1 (6 bases). The V end lost 7 bases, the J end lost 1 base, and 13 bases lay between the germline ends. The CDR3 loop spans 14 amino acids. Germline loops: CDR1 MNHEY, CDR2 SMNVEV (reference sequence).

Only a few counts were recorded for this clonotype. This rearrangement joins TRBV6-1 to TRBJ1-2, with 12 bases identical to TRBD1. J was trimmed by 6 bases and V by 5 bases; bases with no gene match: 7. CDR1 and CDR2 (germline): MNHNS, SASEGT. The CDR3 contains 15 residues. CDR3 residues: CASSQGTGGADGYTF. In DNA, the CDR3 is TGTGCCAGCAGTCAAGGGACAGGGGGCGCGGATGGCTACACCTTC.

This chain uses TRBV4-2 with TRBJ2-2, with D possibly TRBD1 on 6 matching bases. CDR3 length equals 15 residues. Germline-derived CDR1 and CDR2 are LGHNA and YNFKEQ. V was clipped by 4 bases and J by 4 bases, with 13 bases between them. The CDR3 region is CASSPLGTRTGELFF. The CDR3, as DNA: TGTGCCAGCAGCCCTTTAGGGACACGCACCGGGGAGCTGTTTTTT.

This clonotype was observed many times. The CDR3 is CASSYRGSGNTIYF. CDR3 DNA sequence: TGTGCCAGCAGTTACAGGGGCTCTGGAAACACCATATATTTT. V gene TRBV6-5 combines with J gene TRBJ1-3; D might be TRBD1 (5 bases). This CDR3 has 14 residues. Germline lookup yields CDR1 MNHEY and CDR2 SVGAGI. Deletions cut 2 bases from V and 0 bases from J, with 5 bases between.

This clonotype was observed a handful of times. The chain is built from TRBV7-3 and TRBJ2-3; 8 bases match TRBD2. The CDR3 covers 15 residues. Germline V CDR1 and CDR2: SGHTA, FQGTGA. With 0 bases clipped from V and 5 bases from J, the junction kept 4 bases outside the gene matches. The CDR3: CASSLTSGAGDTQYF. The CDR3 nucleotides are TGTGCCAGCAGCTTAACTAGCGGGGCCGGAGATACGCAGTATTTT.

The V and J genes are TRBV4-1 and TRBJ1-1; 7 bases match TRBD1. With V trimmed by 2 bases and J by 4 bases, 7 bases remained unmatched. From germline, CDR1 is MGHRA and CDR2 YSYEKL. The CDR3 length is 15 residues. The CDR3 sequence is CASSQNRGEGTEAFF. CDR3 nucleotides: TGCGCCAGCAGCCAAAACAGGGGCGAGGGCACTGAAGCTTTCTTT.

The chain links TRBV4-3 to TRBJ1-4; no firm D call. Trimming removed 2 bases from V and 8 bases from J, with 9 bases in between. This CDR3 has 13 amino acids. Germline loops: CDR1 LGHNA, CDR2 YSLEER. The CDR3 DNA is TGCGCCAGCAGCCAATCCCTGGAGGAAAAACTGTTTTTT. This codes for CASSQSLEEKLFF.